This T cell receptor (beta chain) was recovered during a study of Tregs in tolerant kidney transplant recipients. On the study more broadly: Sorting of CD4+CD25+CD127- cells followed approximately 3-day belatacept mixed lymphocyte reactions, sometimes with approximately five-day graft donor restimulation. Recipient cells were told from donor cells by antibody staining.

TCRdb's table, derived via immunoSEQ multiplex PCR, lists solely in-frame clones and lacks some. The sample consists of some 15,000 clones, more than 60% of them appearing once. Worth noting for this clone: Its target is unknown.

Study-wide findings and caveats: The small number of patients limits these findings pending further validation.

In germline, CDR1 is SGHRS, CDR2 YFSETQ. Between the trimmed V and J ends, which lost 1 base and 3 bases, there was a span of 5 bases. The CDR3 has 13 amino acids. The chain carries TRBV5-1 and TRBJ2-1; D ambiguous. The sample comprised Tregs from blood cultured with allogeneic cells. This receptor was obtained from a human donor in good health. The CDR3 here is CASSLTDYNEQFF. DNA of the CDR3: TGCGCCAGCAGCTTGACAGACTACAATGAGCAGTTCTTC.